Listed here are 18 T cell receptor beta chains from one sample, sequenced in a study of breast tumors, draining lymph nodes, adjacent tissues. Samples came from axillary lymph nodes draining the breast cancer. MiXCR, run by TCRdb on the multiplex PCR reads, gives a single entry per CDR3 protein. This table holds 270,000 or so distinct CDR3 sequences, more than 30% found once. Sequenced sample: axillary lymph node tissue. Source of these receptors: a female donor with breast cancer. Some clones in this sample may be carry-over from other donors' samples.

In the case of this clonotype: A read error is possible here, since a much larger clone lies one base away. The J gene is TRBJ1-3, the V gene TRBV6-5; TRBD1 agrees at 8 bases. The CDR3 runs to 15 residues. Trimming at V came to 4 bases and at J to 8 bases, leaving 10 bases not matched to a gene. The germline gives CDR1 MNHEY, CDR2 SVGAGI. The CDR3 reads CASSLNRGSGYTIYF. The CDR3 DNA is TGTGCCAGCAGTTTAAACAGGGGGTCAGGATACACCATATATTTT.

The V and J genes are TRBV28 and TRBJ1-2, with 8 positions matching TRBD1. In germline, CDR1 is MDHEN, CDR2 SYDVKM. This CDR3 is 14 amino acids long. V lost 5 bases, J lost 7 bases, and 9 bases stayed unmatched. CDR3 DNA sequence: TGTGCCAGCAGTCCCTTGGACAGGGAAGGTGGCTACACCTTC. It is translated as CASSPLDREGGYTF.

This clonotype was detected a few times. With a much larger clone just one base away, this may be a read error. The chain carries TRBV5-4 and TRBJ1-2; D ambiguous. Trimming removed 7 bases from V and 4 bases from J, with 17 bases in between. The length of the CDR3 is 14 residues. Germline V gene data show CDR1 as SGHNT and CDR2 as YYREEE (reference sequence). The DNA of the CDR3 is TGTGCCAGCGGCCCCCGAGAAGGTCTCTATGGCTACACCTTC. Encoded protein: CASGPREGLYGYTF.

This clonotype came up many times. The chain links TRBV11-3 to TRBJ2-5, with TRBD1 matching 7 bases. In germline, CDR1 is SGHNT, CDR2 YENEEA. The length of the CDR3 is 15 residues. With 5 bases clipped from V and 5 bases from J, the junction kept 11 bases outside the gene matches. CDR3 nucleotide sequence: TGTGCCAGCAGCATACTGCAGGGGGTCGGGGAGACCCAGTACTTC. As protein: CASSILQGVGETQYF.

This clonotype was seen many times. This chain joins TRBV24-1 and TRBJ2-7; 8 positions agree with TRBD2. CDR1 and CDR2 (germline): KGHDR, SFDVKD. The CDR3 loop spans 15 amino acids. Losses at the gene ends were 4 bases for V and 2 bases for J; bases not matched to a gene: 6. CDR3 protein: CATSDTRGRTYEQYF. The CDR3 nucleotides read TGTGCCACCAGTGACACCCGCGGGAGGACCTACGAGCAGTACTTC.

As to this clonotype: A much larger clone differs by one base, so this may be a read error. V usage is TRBV12-3 or TRBV12-4 and J usage is TRBJ1-5; TRBD1 is a possible D gene (6 bases). There are 16 residues in the CDR3. CDR3 loop: CARSLARAGGSQPQHF. The CDR3 DNA reads as TGTGCCAGAAGTTTAGCTCGAGCGGGGGGCTCTCAGCCCCAGCATTTT.

This clonotype was counted many times. This sequence joins TRBV5-1 and TRBJ2-1, with TRBD2 matching over 10 bases. With 0 bases clipped from V and 7 bases from J, the junction kept 4 bases outside the gene matches. Per germline, CDR1 SGHRS and CDR2 YFSETQ. This CDR3 region has 15 residues. The CDR3 reads CASSLASGRMNEQFF. CDR3 bases: TGCGCCAGCAGCTTGGCTAGCGGGAGAATGAATGAGCAGTTCTTC.

The chain couples TRBV27 to TRBJ2-7; weak D call: TRBD2 (6 bases). Germline V gene data show CDR1 as MNHEY and CDR2 as SMNVEV (reference sequence). V gave up 2 bases and J gave up 6 bases, with 17 bases separating them. The CDR3 is 15 residues long. CDR3 sequence (DNA): TGTGCCAGCAGTTTACGCAACCGGGGCGGGACCGAGCAGTACTTC. This translates into CASSLRNRGGTEQYF.

This clonotype occurred many times. This sequence joins TRBV2 and TRBJ2-5, with D possibly TRBD2 on 6 matching bases. Germline V CDR1 and CDR2: SNHLY, FYNNEI. The CDR3 is 15 residues long. Trimming cost V 1 base and J 5 bases, with 14 bases left between them. The CDR3 spells CASSEGQEEGETQYF. CDR3 coding DNA: TGTGCCAGCAGTGAAGGACAAGAGGAGGGGGAGACCCAGTACTTC.

This clonotype was recorded at least ten times. The genes are TRBV7-8 and TRBJ2-5; possibly TRBD1 for D (6 bases). V was trimmed by 1 base and J by 5 bases, leaving 17 bases between them. This CDR3 spans 16 amino acids. CDR1 is SGHVS, CDR2 FQNEAQ, per germline. The DNA of the CDR3 is TGTGCCAGCAGCTTAGGGATCAGGGGCGGCGGGGAGACCCAGTACTTC. The encoded protein is CASSLGIRGGGETQYF. The full variable domain, its missing parts supplied by reference TRBV7-8 and TRBJ2-5, is GAGVSQSPRYKVAKRGQDVALRCDPISGHVSLFWYQQALGQGPEFLTYFQNEAQLDKSGLPSDRFFAERPEGSVSTLKIQRTQQEDSAVYLCASSLGIRGGGETQYFGPGTRLLVL.

This clonotype was picked up many times. The chain joins TRBV12-3 or TRBV12-4 to TRBJ2-3, with D perhaps given as TRBD1 or TRBD2 (5 bases each). The CDR3 is 14 residues long. Trimming took off 3 bases at V and 7 bases at J, with 14 bases between the two ends. CDR3 amino acids: CASSFDGTQNTQYF. CDR3 nucleotide sequence: TGTGCCAGCAGTTTTGACGGGACCCAGAATACGCAGTATTTT.

The chain employs TRBV19 and TRBJ1-1; D remains unclear. V lost 1 base and J lost 1, with 7 bases in between. CDR1 LNHDA and CDR2 SQIVND come from the germline V gene (reference sequence). This CDR3 comprises 14 residues. The CDR3 protein is CASSIGHQNTEAFF. In nucleotides, the CDR3 is TGTGCCAGTAGTATAGGACACCAGAACACTGAAGCTTTCTTT.

This clonotype was observed a handful of times. A read error may explain this, as a much larger clone is one base away. The chain carries TRBV20-1 and TRBJ2-1, with TRBD1 identical over 7 bases. CDR3 length equals 14 residues. CDR1 and CDR2 from the germline V gene are DFQATT and SNEGSKA (reference sequence). CDR3 nucleotides: TGCAGTGCTAGGCCCTGGGACAGCTACACTGAGCAGTTCTTC. This gives the protein CSARPWDSYTEQFF.

J is TRBJ1-3 and V is TRBV14; D gene uncertain. Germline V CDR1 and CDR2: SGHDN, FVKESK. V lost 4 bases and J lost 4, with 8 bases in between. The CDR3 covers 13 residues. CDR3 amino acids: CASSPGLGNTIYF. The CDR3 DNA sequence: TGTGCCAGCAGCCCCGGACTCGGAAACACCATATATTTT.

There are a few counts of this clonotype. This chain connects TRBV5-1 to TRBJ2-5, with 11 bases matching TRBD2. Germline V gene sequence: CDR1 SGHRS, CDR2 YFSETQ. The ends lost 5 bases at V and 5 bases at J; junction bases unmatched: 5. The CDR3 runs to 14 residues. CDR3 DNA: TGCGCCAGCAGACTAGCGGGAGAGGTGGAGACCCAGTACTTC. Protein: CASRLAGEVETQYF.

This clonotype was detected many times. The genes are TRBV19 and TRBJ2-6; 9 bases align to TRBD1. Unmatched junction bases numbered 4, after V lost 6 bases and J lost 1 base. CDR3 length equals 16 residues. Germline-derived CDR1 and CDR2 are LNHDA and SQIVND (reference sequence). DNA for the CDR3: TGTGCCAGTAGACAGGGGGCGCTTTCTGGGGCCAACGTCCTGACTTTC. This sequence encodes CASRQGALSGANVLTF.

This clonotype was observed at least ten times. The chain recombines TRBV20-1 with TRBJ2-7; a possible D gene is TRBD2 (5 bases). This CDR3 spans 13 amino acids. V was clipped by 6 bases and J by 4 bases, with 16 bases between them. Germline loops: CDR1 DFQATT, CDR2 SNEGSKA (reference sequence). The CDR3 protein is CSAPGSYPYEQYF. In nucleotides, the CDR3 is TGCAGTGCCCCGGGATCATACCCGTACGAGCAGTACTTC.

Concerning this clonotype itself: A read error may account for a junction end that differs from germline. This chain uses TRBV10-3 with TRBJ2-2, with 9 bases matching TRBD1. Germline V gives CDR1 ENHRY, CDR2 SYGVKD. The CDR3 spans 15 residues. CDR3 protein: CVIRPGQGGPGELFF. In nucleotides, the CDR3 is TGTGTCATCAGACCGGGACAGGGCGGGCCCGGGGAACTGTTTTTT.